Shown below are 20 T cell receptor beta chains from a single sample sequenced in a study of early T cells in non-severe SARS-CoV-2 infection. MiXCR, run by TCRdb on the 5' RACE reads, gives a single entry per CDR3 protein. The repertoire consists of roughly 56,000 distinct CDR3 sequences, with 7.5% to 10% occurring once and the leading ten covering 1.2%. The sample was whole blood. The origin of the receptors is an adult who was a healthcare worker with PCR-confirmed SARS-CoV-2 infection or an uninfected control (not recorded which).

This clonotype appeared a few times. The chain joins TRBV5-4 to TRBJ1-1, with TRBD1 as a possible D gene (6 bases). The CDR3 runs 15 residues. Germline assignment: CDR1 SGHNT and CDR2 YYREEE (reference sequence). With 4 bases removed from V and 2 bases from J, the gap between germline ends came to 15 bases. CDR3 sequence: CASSGGQGTNTEAFF. The CDR3 bases are TGTGCCAGCAGCGGGGGGCAGGGGACCAACACTGAAGCTTTCTTT.

Ten or more counts support this clonotype. V and J are TRBV2 and TRBJ2-7, with D perhaps matching TRBD1 (5 bases). This CDR3 is 13 amino acids long. V lost 9 bases, J lost 9 bases, and 21 bases lay in between. From germline, CDR1 is SNHLY and CDR2 FYNNEI. The CDR3 DNA follows: TGTGCCAGTACCCCAGGGTTCCCCATTGGGCAGTACGTC. Encoded protein: CASTPGFPIGQYV.

The rearrangement links TRBV6-6 to TRBJ2-3, with D unclear. The CDR3 has 15 residues. The V gene's germline CDR1 is MNHNY and CDR2 SVGAGI (reference sequence). The V gene lost 0 bases and the J gene lost 6 bases, with 13 bases spanning the gap. CDR3 sequence reads: CASSYSPTPRDTQYF. CDR3 DNA: TGTGCCAGCAGTTACTCGCCGACGCCCAGGGATACGCAGTATTTT.

This clonotype was observed at least ten times. This chain joins TRBV20-1 and TRBJ2-5; 8 bases are a match to TRBD1. The CDR3 covers 14 residues. Germline V gene lookup returns CDR1 DFQATT and CDR2 SNEGSKA (reference sequence). The trim removed 8 bases at V and 5 bases at J, leaving 13 bases unmatched. CDR3 in DNA: TGCAGTTCCGGACAGGGAAGCTTGGGGGAGACCCAGTACTTC. Amino acid sequence: CSSGQGSLGETQYF.

The genes are TRBV3-1 and TRBJ1-1; TRBD1 matches at 9 bases. Germline CDR1 reads LGHDT; CDR2 reads YNNKEL (reference sequence). This CDR3 is built from 14 residues. The V and J ends lost 0 bases and 7 bases, in that order; junction bases with no gene match: 3. CDR3: CASSQDWDRVEAFF. The CDR3 nucleotides read TGTGCCAGCAGCCAAGATTGGGACAGGGTTGAAGCTTTCTTT.

This clonotype was seen many times. The chain uses TRBV11-2 and TRBJ2-7; D gene ambiguous. The V gene's germline CDR1 is SGHAT and CDR2 FQNNGV. V was cut by 0 bases and J by 9 bases, with 15 bases left in between. The CDR3 length is 14 residues. The CDR3: CASSLEKRTVVQYV. DNA of the CDR3: TGTGCCAGCAGCTTAGAAAAGAGGACGGTGGTGCAGTACGTC.

The V call is TRBV3-1, the J call TRBJ2-3; D is possibly TRBD1 (7 bases). The germline gives CDR1 LGHDT, CDR2 YNNKEL (reference sequence). Trimming took 4 bases from V and 10 from J, leaving 15 bases between them. The CDR3 runs 13 residues. The CDR3 protein is CASSPRGRGAQYF. The DNA of the CDR3 is TGTGCCAGCAGCCCTCGGGGCAGGGGGGCGCAGTATTTT.

The chain recombines TRBV20-1 with TRBJ2-1; 7 bases are shared with TRBD1. The ends lost 6 bases at V and 3 bases at J; junction bases unmatched: 11. This CDR3 is built from 15 residues. Germline CDR1 and CDR2: DFQATT and SNEGSKA (reference sequence). DNA for the CDR3: TGCAGTGCCATAGTACAGGGGACGAACTACAATGAGCAGTTCTTC. Encoded protein: CSAIVQGTNYNEQFF.

This clonotype has only a few counts. The V gene is TRBV6-5, the J gene TRBJ2-4, with D possibly TRBD2 on 5 matching bases. The CDR3 contains 15 residues. The V end lost 4 bases, the J end lost 0 bases, and 10 bases lay between the germline ends. Germline CDR1 MNHEY, CDR2 SVGAGI. The CDR3 protein is CASSLTGLAKNIQYF. CDR3 nucleotides: TGTGCCAGCAGTTTGACCGGACTAGCCAAAAACATTCAGTACTTC.

This clonotype showed up many times. The V gene is TRBV7-2, the J gene TRBJ2-4, with D perhaps matching TRBD2 (6 bases). The germline V and J ends were trimmed by 4 bases and 8 bases, with 18 bases remaining between them. Germline loops: CDR1 SGHTA, CDR2 FQGNSA. The CDR3 extends over 15 amino acids. The CDR3 nucleotides read TGTGCCAGCAGCTGGGGAGGTGGAGGGGCGGACATTCAGTACTTC. This translates into CASSWGGGGADIQYF.

In DNA form, the CDR3 reads TGTGCCAGCATCCCCGGGGCTAGCGGGCTTGCTGGGGAGACCCAGTACTTC. Translation: CASIPGASGLAGETQYF. This chain links TRBV7-8 with TRBJ2-5; the match to TRBD2 covers 8 bases. Germline CDR1 SGHVS, CDR2 FQNEAQ. Trimming removed 7 bases from V and 5 bases from J; junction bases left unmatched: 18. The CDR3 totals 17 residues.

The chain links TRBV6-1 to TRBJ2-7; D possibly corresponds to TRBD2 (6 bases). CDR1 and CDR2 from the germline V gene are MNHNS and SASEGT. Trimming shortened V by 5 bases and J by 0 bases, and 11 bases separated the two germline ends. The CDR3 runs to 14 residues. The CDR3 DNA reads as TGTGCCAGCAGTCGCCTCGGGAGCTCCTACGAGCAGTACGTC. It yields the protein CASSRLGSSYEQYV.

This clonotype was counted a few times. The rearrangement links TRBV2 to TRBJ1-2; weak D call: TRBD1 (6 bases). The CDR3 length is 15 residues. The V end lost 7 bases, the J end lost 3 bases, and 18 bases lay between the germline ends. Germline V gene sequence: CDR1 SNHLY, CDR2 FYNNEI. The CDR3: CASTPGQRQYYGYTF. In nucleotides, the CDR3 is TGTGCCAGCACCCCCGGACAGAGGCAATACTATGGCTACACCTTC.

This chain links TRBV18 with TRBJ1-6; 7 positions agree with TRBD1. This CDR3 comprises 16 residues. The V segment lost 3 bases and the J segment 10 bases; nucleotides outside the gene matches: 12. Germline V lookup: CDR1 KGHSH, CDR2 LQKENI. The CDR3 bases are TGTGCCAGCTCACCGAGACAGGGCCATACTGGGTCACCCCTCCACTTT. It specifies CASSPRQGHTGSPLHF.

This clonotype was detected only a few times. This chain uses TRBV10-2 with TRBJ2-3, with D unresolved. Germline V gene lookup returns CDR1 WSHSY and CDR2 SAAADI. CDR3 length: 14 amino acids. V dropped 3 bases and J dropped 2 bases, with 9 bases sitting between them. This chain's CDR3 is CASSEFRYTDTQYF. CDR3 nucleotide sequence: TGCGCCAGCAGTGAATTCCGGTACACAGATACGCAGTATTTT.

This chain connects TRBV12-3 or TRBV12-4 to TRBJ1-2; 7 nucleotides match TRBD1. V lost 1 base, J lost 3 bases, and 5 bases stayed unmatched. The CDR3 runs 15 residues. CDR3 amino acids: CASSLGIQGDYGYTF. CDR3 sequence (DNA): TGTGCCAGCAGTTTAGGGATCCAGGGGGACTATGGCTACACCTTC.

This clonotype was seen many times. The chain carries TRBV28 and TRBJ2-3, with TRBD1 matching over 10 bases. V shed 2 bases, J shed 6 bases, and the junction held 5 bases outside the gene matches. CDR3 length: 15 amino acids. Germline V gene sequence: CDR1 MDHEN, CDR2 SYDVKM. CDR3 nucleotides: TGTGCCAGCAGTTTAGGGGGGACAGGGGCCGATACGCAGTATTTT. This codes for CASSLGGTGADTQYF.

This clonotype occurred many times. CDR3 bases: TGTGCCAGCTCCCGAACCGATATTAACTTTGAGACCCAGTACTTC. It specifies CASSRTDINFETQYF. The gene calls are TRBV18 and TRBJ2-5; unclear D gene. Trimming removed 6 bases at V and 5 bases at J, with 19 bases between. From germline, CDR1 is KGHSH and CDR2 LQKENI. CDR3 length: 15 residues.

The table lists this clonotype with a few counts. This chain links TRBV6-5 with TRBJ1-1, with D possibly matching TRBD1 (5 bases). V shed 1 base and J shed 4 bases, with 13 bases lying between them. Germline V gene sequence: CDR1 MNHEY, CDR2 SVGAGI. This CDR3 spans 15 amino acids. The CDR3 DNA follows: TGTGCCAGCAGTTACTTTCGGGGCGCAGGCACTGAAGCTTTCTTT. Its protein product is CASSYFRGAGTEAFF.

This clonotype was detected many times. The rearrangement links TRBV24-1 to TRBJ2-5; the D is unclear. The germline gives CDR1 KGHDR, CDR2 SFDVKD. This CDR3 is 13 amino acids long. Trimming removed 4 bases at V and 4 bases at J, with 9 bases between. CDR3 protein: CATSDPNGETQYF. CDR3 DNA: TGTGCCACCAGTGACCCGAACGGAGAGACCCAGTACTTC.